This T cell receptor beta chain derives from a study of blood T cell repertoires in COVID-19 (dated by TCRdb to 2018 to 2020). About the full investigation: The collaborator samples originated in the United States, Italy and Spain and spanned the acute and convalescent phases of COVID-19. Samples came from the ongoing ImmuneRACE study (first 160 participants) plus 1,254 subjects from 6 global collaborators. A de-identified subject ID, COVID-19 status, age in years and sex were almost always included in the sample metadata. HLA class I and class II types, where available, came from metadata supplied by the sample provider rather than from assay-based typing. Deeply sampled blood TCRbeta repertoires from subjects exposed to, actively infected with, or recovered from COVID-19 were included in the dataset. The material from the prospective study consisted of cDNA or gDNA derived from T cells, B-cell-depleted T cells, or PBMCs. The repertoires were made available in a free public database intended to serve as a resource for research on the immune response to SARS-CoV-2.

TCRbeta CDR3 regions were amplified from genomic DNA by means of the immunoSEQ Assay, a bias-controlled multiplex PCR. In the authors' own workflow: Within the assay, amplification of reference gene primers was used to estimate how many nucleated cells each sample contained. Sequence reads were collapsed and filtered to measure the absolute abundance of every unique TCRbeta CDR3 rearrangement. For each sample, productive Simpson clonality was calculated by taking the square root of Simpson's diversity index across productive rearrangements. TCRdb obtained this table from immuneACCESS and retained in-frame rearrangements with V and J assigned. These tables miss some clones; where compared with another copy, unresolved V genes account for less than half of the shortfall, and the remainder is unexplained. That table supplies the V and J calls and clone size; D and trimming were determined from the DNA. Counted in this sample were 150,000 to 200,000 clones; around 87% of them appeared once. The leading ten clones occupy less than 3% of the sample.

Each collaborating institution followed its own protocols to collect whole blood in K2EDTA tubes. For TCRbeta analysis, collaborator samples were shipped as frozen whole blood, as isolated PBMCs, or as DNA extracted from either sample type. This clone occurred once. The antigen this receptor binds is unknown. Per-nucleotide qualities are absent, and no much larger clonotype sits a single base away. Here is what the overall study found, with its caveats: Clinical and demographic metadata were provided uncurated, with the amount varying by source and participant.

Counted from cysteine to phenylalanine, this CDR3 has 14 amino acids. CDR3 DNA only is kept here, 42 bases in frame from base 1. For CDR1 and CDR2, the germline V gene lists LGHNT and FRNRAP. Unmatched junction bases come to 9, with V trimmed by 3 bases and J by 8 bases. The chain couples TRBV12-5 to TRBJ1-2; 7 of the junction bases match TRBD1. The clonotype was recovered from a man aged 40-50 years with active or convalescent COVID-19. The sequenced material came from peripheral blood. The CDR3 region has the sequence CASGFGQGGYGYTF. The sequenced DNA is TGTGCTAGTGGTTTTGGGCAGGGGGGTTACGGCTACACCTTC.